The clone carrying this TCR beta chain was detected a few times. CD45RO-negative cells were positively selected for CCR7, leaving out terminally differentiated effector memory CD45RA+ cells. This entry belongs to a study of shared clonotypes between healthy human individuals. TCRdb's copy holds only in-frame clones and misses some; the assay was immunoSEQ multiplex PCR. The table shows about 2.1 million clones, with 85% to 95% occurring only once. V was shortened by 7 bases and J by 3 bases, with 15 bases between the two germline ends. This CDR3 has 14 residues. Germline values: CDR1 SEHNR, CDR2 FQNEAQ (reference sequence).

This chain connects TRBV7-9 to TRBJ1-1, with D perhaps matching TRBD1 (6 bases). This receptor was obtained from a man aged 18 to 29 in good health. Some clones in this sample may be carry-over from other donors' samples. Material for sequencing was naive CD8+ T cells from PBMCs. The CDR3 here is CASTSGGRDTEAFF. In DNA, the CDR3 is TGTGCCAGCACAAGTGGGGGGCGCGACACTGAAGCTTTCTTT.